Below, 5 T cell receptor beta chains from the same sample are listed, as sequenced in a study of CD8 T cells in Susac syndrome. Random hexamers were used to reverse transcribe roughly 0.5 to 1 ug of RNA. TCRdb redid the calling of the immunoSEQ multiplex PCR reads with MiXCR, one entry per CDR3 protein. The sample has about 240,000 distinct CDR3 sequences; around 96% are singletons. The sample was CD4+ T cells from PBMCs. The receptors were gathered from a human donor with Susac syndrome.

The chain employs TRBV4-2 and TRBJ2-7, with D unresolved. The CDR3 has 13 residues. Germline-derived CDR1 and CDR2 are LGHNA and YNFKEQ. V dropped 0 bases and J dropped 2 bases, with 5 bases sitting between them. CDR3 protein: CASSQEPTYEQYF. DNA of the CDR3: TGTGCCAGCAGCCAAGAGCCAACCTACGAGCAGTACTTC.

The CDR3 bases are TGTGCCTGGAACAGGCACCTTTTGAACACTGAAGCTTTCTTT. It specifies CAWNRHLLNTEAFF. The rearrangement links TRBV30 to TRBJ1-1; maybe TRBD1 (5 bases). Trimming stripped 4 bases from V and 0 bases from J, with 12 bases between. The CDR3 is 14 residues long. Germline loops: CDR1 GTSNPN, CDR2 SVGIG (reference sequence).

The chain has TRBV14 and TRBJ2-5; 7 bases match TRBD2. This CDR3 has 14 amino acids. Germline CDR1 reads SGHDN; CDR2 reads FVKESK. Trimming removed 3 bases from V and 7 bases from J; junction bases left unmatched: 8. In DNA, the CDR3 is TGTGCCAGCAGCCAGACGGGACTATCCGGGACCCAGTACTTC. This codes for CASSQTGLSGTQYF.

The chain couples TRBV5-4 to TRBJ2-7, with 10 bases aligning to TRBD2. Trimming cost V 0 bases and J 5 bases; bases outside gene matches: 8. This CDR3 is built from 16 residues. Germline CDR1 is SGHNT and CDR2 is YYREEE (reference sequence). The CDR3 sequence is CASSLGGSGRQDEQYF. As DNA, the CDR3 is TGTGCCAGCAGCTTGGGGGGTAGCGGGAGGCAGGACGAGCAGTACTTC.

The genes are TRBV4-1 and TRBJ2-3; no reliable D call. Germline-derived CDR1 and CDR2 are MGHRA and YSYEKL. This CDR3 is built from 14 residues. Trimming left V 0 bases short and J 2 bases short, with 6 bases between. The CDR3 nucleotides are TGCGCCAGCAGCCAAGAACGGACCACAGATACGCAGTATTTT. Translated: CASSQERTTDTQYF.